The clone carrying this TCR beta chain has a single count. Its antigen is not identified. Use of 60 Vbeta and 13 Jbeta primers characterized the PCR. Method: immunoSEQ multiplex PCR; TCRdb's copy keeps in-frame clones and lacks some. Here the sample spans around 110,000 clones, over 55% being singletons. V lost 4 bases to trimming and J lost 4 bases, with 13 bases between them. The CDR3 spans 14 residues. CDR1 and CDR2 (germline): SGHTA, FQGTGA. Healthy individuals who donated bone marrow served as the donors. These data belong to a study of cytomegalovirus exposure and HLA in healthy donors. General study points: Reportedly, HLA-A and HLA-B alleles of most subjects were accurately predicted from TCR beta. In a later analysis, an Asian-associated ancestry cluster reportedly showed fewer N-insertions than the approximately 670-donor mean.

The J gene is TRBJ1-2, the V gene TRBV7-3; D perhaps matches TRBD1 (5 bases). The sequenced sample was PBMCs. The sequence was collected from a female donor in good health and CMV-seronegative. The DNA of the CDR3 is TGTGCCAGCAGCTGGGAGGGGCAGGGCTATGGCTACACCTTC. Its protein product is CASSWEGQGYGYTF.